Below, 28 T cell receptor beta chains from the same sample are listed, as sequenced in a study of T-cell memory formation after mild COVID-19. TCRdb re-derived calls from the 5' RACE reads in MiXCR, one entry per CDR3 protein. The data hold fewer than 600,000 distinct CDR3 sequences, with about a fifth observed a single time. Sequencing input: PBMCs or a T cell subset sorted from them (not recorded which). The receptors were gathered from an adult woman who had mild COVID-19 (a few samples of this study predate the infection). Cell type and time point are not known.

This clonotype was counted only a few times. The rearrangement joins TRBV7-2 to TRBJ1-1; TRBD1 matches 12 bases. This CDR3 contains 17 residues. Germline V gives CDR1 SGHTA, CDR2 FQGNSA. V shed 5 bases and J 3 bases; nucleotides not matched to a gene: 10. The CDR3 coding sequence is TGTGCCAGCAGCGCGCCGGGACAGGGGGCTTGGGACACTGAAGCTTTCTTT. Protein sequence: CASSAPGQGAWDTEAFF.

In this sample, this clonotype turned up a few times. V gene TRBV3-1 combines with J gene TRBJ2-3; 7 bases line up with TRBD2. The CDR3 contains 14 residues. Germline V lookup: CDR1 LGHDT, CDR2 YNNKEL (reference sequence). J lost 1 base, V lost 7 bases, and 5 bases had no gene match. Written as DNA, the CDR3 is TGTGCCAGCATGAAGGCGGGAGGCACAGATACGCAGTATTTT. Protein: CASMKAGGTDTQYF.

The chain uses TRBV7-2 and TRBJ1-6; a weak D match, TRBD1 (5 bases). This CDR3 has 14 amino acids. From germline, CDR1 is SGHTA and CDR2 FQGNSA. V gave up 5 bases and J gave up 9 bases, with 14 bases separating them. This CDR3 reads CASSPGTAGSPLHF. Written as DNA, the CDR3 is TGTGCCAGCAGCCCCGGGACCGCGGGTTCACCCCTCCACTTT.

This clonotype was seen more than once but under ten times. The CDR3 DNA reads TGTGCCAGCAGCCAGCCCCCAGAGACCCAGTACTTC. It translates to CASSQPPETQYF. This chain uses TRBV4-2 with TRBJ2-5; D is uncertain. Per germline, CDR1 LGHNA and CDR2 YNFKEQ. V lost 3 bases and J 4 bases, leaving 6 bases between the germline ends. This CDR3 spans 12 amino acids.

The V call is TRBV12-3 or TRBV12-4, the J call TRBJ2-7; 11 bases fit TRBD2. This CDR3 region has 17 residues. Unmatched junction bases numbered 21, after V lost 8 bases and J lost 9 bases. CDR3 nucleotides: TGTGCCAGCCAGGGTAGCGGGGGGGCCGGCTCTCTACGATCGCAGTACTTC. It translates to CASQGSGGAGSLRSQYF.

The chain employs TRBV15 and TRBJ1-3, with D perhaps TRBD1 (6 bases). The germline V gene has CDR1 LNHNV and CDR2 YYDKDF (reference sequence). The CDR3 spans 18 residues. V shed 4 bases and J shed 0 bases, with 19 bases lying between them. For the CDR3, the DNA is TGTGCCACCAGCACTACAGGGAGGGGTTCTCGCTCTGGAAACACCATATATTTT. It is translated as CATSTTGRGSRSGNTIYF.

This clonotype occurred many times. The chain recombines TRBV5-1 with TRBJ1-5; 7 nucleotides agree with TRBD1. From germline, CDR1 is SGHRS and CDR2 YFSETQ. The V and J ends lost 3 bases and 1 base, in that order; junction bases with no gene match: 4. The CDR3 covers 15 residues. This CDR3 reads CASSSGDSSNQPQHF. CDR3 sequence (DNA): TGCGCCAGCAGCTCGGGGGACAGCAGCAATCAGCCCCAGCATTTT. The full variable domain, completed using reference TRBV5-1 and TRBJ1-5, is KAGVTQTPRYLIKTRGQQVTLSCSPISGHRSVSWYQQTPGQGLQFLFEYFSETQRNKGNFPGRFSGRQFSNSRSEMNVSTLELGDSALYLCASSSGDSSNQPQHFGDGTRLSIL.

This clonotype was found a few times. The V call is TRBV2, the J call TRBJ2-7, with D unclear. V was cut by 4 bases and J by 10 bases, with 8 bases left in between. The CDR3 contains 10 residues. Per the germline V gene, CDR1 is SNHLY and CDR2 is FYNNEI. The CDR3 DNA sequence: TGTGCCAGCAGTGCAAATAGTCAGTACTTC. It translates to CASSANSQYF.

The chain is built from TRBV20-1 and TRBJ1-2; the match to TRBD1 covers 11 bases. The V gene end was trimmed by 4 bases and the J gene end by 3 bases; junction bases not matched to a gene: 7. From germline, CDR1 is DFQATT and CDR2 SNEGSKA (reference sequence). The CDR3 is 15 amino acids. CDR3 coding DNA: TGCAGTGCTATGACTCCGGGACAGGGGGACTATGGCTACACCTTC. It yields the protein CSAMTPGQGDYGYTF.

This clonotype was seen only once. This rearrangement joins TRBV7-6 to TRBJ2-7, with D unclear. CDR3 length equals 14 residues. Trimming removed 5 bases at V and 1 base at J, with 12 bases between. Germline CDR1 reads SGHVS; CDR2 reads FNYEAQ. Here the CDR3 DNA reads TGTGCCAGCAGCCTCCGAAGTGCTTCCTACGAGCAGTACTTC. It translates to CASSLRSASYEQYF.

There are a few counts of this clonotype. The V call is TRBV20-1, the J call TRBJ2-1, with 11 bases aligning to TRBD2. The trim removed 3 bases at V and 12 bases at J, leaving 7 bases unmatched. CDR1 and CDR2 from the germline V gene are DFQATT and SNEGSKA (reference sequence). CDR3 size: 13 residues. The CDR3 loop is CSASSSGGHRQFF. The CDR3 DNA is TGCAGTGCTAGTTCTAGCGGGGGGCATCGGCAGTTCTTC.

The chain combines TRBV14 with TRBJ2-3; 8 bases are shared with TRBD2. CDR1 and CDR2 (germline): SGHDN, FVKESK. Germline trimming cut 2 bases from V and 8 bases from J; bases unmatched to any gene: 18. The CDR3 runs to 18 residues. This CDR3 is CASSQNPTGLAAHVTQYF. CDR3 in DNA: TGTGCCAGCAGCCAAAACCCAACCGGACTAGCCGCCCACGTTACGCAGTATTTT.

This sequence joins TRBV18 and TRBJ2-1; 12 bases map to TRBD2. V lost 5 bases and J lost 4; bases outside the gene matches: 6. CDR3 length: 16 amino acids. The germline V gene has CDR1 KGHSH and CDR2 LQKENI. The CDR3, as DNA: TGTGCCAGCTCATTATGGACTAGCGGGGCATACAATGAGCAGTTCTTC. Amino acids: CASSLWTSGAYNEQFF.

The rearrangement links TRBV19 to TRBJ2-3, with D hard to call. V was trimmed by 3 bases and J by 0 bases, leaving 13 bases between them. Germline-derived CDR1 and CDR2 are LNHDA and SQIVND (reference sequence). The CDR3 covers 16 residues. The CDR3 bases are TGTGCCAGTAGTATTGGCCCGGCCCCTAGCACAGATACGCAGTATTTT. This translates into CASSIGPAPSTDTQYF.

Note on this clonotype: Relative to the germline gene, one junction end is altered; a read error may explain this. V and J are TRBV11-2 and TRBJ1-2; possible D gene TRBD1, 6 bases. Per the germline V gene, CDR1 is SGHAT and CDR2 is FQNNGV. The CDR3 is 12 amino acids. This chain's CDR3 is CASSIPGQPPFF. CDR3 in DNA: TGTGCCAGCAGTATTCCCGGACAGCCACCTTTCTTC.

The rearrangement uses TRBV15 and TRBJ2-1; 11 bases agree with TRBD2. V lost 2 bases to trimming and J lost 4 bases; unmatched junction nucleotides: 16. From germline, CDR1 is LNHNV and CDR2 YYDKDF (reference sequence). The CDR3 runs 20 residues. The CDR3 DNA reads TGTGCCACCAGCAGACACCTTCTAGCGGGGGGTATCCTTGGGTACAATGAGCAGTTCTTC. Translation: CATSRHLLAGGILGYNEQFF.

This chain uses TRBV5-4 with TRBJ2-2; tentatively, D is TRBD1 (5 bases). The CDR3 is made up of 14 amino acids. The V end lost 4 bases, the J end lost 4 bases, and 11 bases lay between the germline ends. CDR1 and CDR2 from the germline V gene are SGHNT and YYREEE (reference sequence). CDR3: CASSEGQGTGELFF. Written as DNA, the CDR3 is TGTGCCAGCAGCGAAGGGCAGGGCACCGGGGAGCTGTTTTTT.

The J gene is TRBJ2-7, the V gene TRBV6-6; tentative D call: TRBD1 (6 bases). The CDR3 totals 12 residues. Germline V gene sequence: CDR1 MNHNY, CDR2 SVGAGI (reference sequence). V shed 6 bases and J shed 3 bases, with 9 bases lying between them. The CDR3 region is CASRVQGYEQYF. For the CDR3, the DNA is TGTGCCAGCAGAGTACAGGGCTACGAGCAGTACTTC.

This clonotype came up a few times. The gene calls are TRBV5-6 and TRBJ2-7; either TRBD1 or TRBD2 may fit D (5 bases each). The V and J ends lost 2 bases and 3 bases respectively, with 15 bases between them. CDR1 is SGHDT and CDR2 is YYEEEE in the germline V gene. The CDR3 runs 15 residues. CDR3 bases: TGTGCCAGCAGCTTAGATCCGGGACCCATCTACGAGCAGTACTTC. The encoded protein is CASSLDPGPIYEQYF.

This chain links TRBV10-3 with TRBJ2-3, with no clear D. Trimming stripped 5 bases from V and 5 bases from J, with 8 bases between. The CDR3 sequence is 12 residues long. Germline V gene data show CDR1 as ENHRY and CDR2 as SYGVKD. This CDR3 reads CAISHGLDTQYF. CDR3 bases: TGTGCCATCAGTCACGGGCTAGATACGCAGTATTTT.

This CDR3 reads CASARWGEKLFF. The CDR3 nucleotides are TGTGCCAGCGCTCGATGGGGTGAAAAACTGTTTTTT. The chain combines TRBV2 with TRBJ1-4, with unresolved D. Germline-derived CDR1 and CDR2 are SNHLY and FYNNEI. This CDR3 has 12 amino acids. Between the trimmed V and J ends, which lost 8 bases and 7 bases, there was a span of 11 bases. The full variable domain, in which reference TRBV2 and TRBJ1-4 provide the parts outside the CDR3, is EPEVTQTPSHQVTQMGQEVILRCVPISNHLYFYWYRQILGQKVEFLVSFYNNEISEKSEIFDDQFSVERPDGSNFTLKIRSTKLEDSAMYFCASARWGEKLFFGSGTQLSVL.

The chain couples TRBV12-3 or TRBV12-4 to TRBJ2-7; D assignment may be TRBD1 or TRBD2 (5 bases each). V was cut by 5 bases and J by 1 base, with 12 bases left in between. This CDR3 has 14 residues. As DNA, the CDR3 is TGTGCCAGCAGTCCAGAGGGGTCTTCCTACGAGCAGTACTTC. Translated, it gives CASSPEGSSYEQYF.

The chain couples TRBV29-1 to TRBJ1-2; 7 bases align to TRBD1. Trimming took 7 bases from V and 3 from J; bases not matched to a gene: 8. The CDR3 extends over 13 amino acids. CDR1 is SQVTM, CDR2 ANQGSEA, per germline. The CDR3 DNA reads TGCAGCGCCCAGGGGGGGGAGGACTATGGCTACACCTTC. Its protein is CSAQGGEDYGYTF.

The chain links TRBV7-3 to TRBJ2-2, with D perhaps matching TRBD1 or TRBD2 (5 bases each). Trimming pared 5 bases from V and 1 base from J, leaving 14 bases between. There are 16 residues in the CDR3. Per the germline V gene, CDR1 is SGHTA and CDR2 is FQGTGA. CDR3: CASSPASRVNTGELFF. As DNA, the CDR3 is TGTGCCAGCAGCCCAGCTAGCAGGGTGAACACCGGGGAGCTGTTTTTT. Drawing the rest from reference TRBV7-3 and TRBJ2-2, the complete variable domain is GAGVSQTPSNKVTEKGKYVELRCDPISGHTALYWYRQSLGQGPEFLIYFQGTGAADDSGLPNDRFFAVRPEGSVSTLKIQRTERGDSAVYLCASSPASRVNTGELFFGEGSRLTVL.

As DNA, the CDR3 is TGTGCCAGCAGCCCCTCTAGGCGGGGGTATCGGGCCTACAATGAGCAGTTCTTC. Protein sequence: CASSPSRRGYRAYNEQFF. The chain joins TRBV4-2 to TRBJ2-1; TRBD2 agrees at 7 bases. The V gene end was trimmed by 4 bases and the J gene end by 2 bases; junction bases not matched to a gene: 14. Germline V gene data show CDR1 as LGHNA and CDR2 as YNFKEQ. This CDR3 region has 18 residues.

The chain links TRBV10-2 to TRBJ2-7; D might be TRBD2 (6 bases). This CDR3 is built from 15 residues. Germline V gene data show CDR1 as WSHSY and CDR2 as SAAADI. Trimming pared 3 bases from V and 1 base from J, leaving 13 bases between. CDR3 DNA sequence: TGCGCCAGCAGTGATAACGGGAGTGGATCCTACGAGCAGTACTTC. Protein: CASSDNGSGSYEQYF.

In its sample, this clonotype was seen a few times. DNA of the CDR3: TGCGCCAGCAGCCTGGACAGGGAGGGTTCACCCCTCCACTTT. Translated: CASSLDREGSPLHF. The chain has TRBV5-1 and TRBJ1-6, with 8 bases matching TRBD1. V shed 4 bases, J shed 9 bases, and the junction held 6 bases outside the gene matches. CDR3 length: 14 residues. Per germline, CDR1 SGHRS and CDR2 YFSETQ.

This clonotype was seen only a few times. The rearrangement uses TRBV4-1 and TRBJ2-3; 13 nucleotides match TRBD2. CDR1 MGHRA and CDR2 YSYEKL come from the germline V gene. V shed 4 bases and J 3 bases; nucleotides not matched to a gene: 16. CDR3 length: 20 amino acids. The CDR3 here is CASSPGYGLAGVGGTDTQYF. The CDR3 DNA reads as TGCGCCAGCAGCCCCGGGTATGGACTAGCGGGAGTAGGTGGAACAGATACGCAGTATTTT.